Reported below is one T cell receptor beta chain. Germline assignment: CDR1 GTSNPN and CDR2 SVGIG (reference sequence). V lost 2 bases, J lost 3 bases, and 17 bases lay in between. This CDR3 is built from 15 residues. The source of the sample is a study of metastatic and nonmetastatic thyroid tumors. The entire patient cohort was treatment-naive prior to thyroid surgery. TCRdb reanalyzed the PCR reads via MiXCR. Of roughly 38,000 clones in the sample, approximately 20% are singletons; the top ten hold about a sixth. The sequencing input was blood. This sequence originates from a female donor with papillary thyroid cancer or a benign thyroid nodule (not recorded which). Some clones in this sample may be carry-over from other donors' samples. The gene calls are TRBV30 and TRBJ2-7; D is possibly TRBD1 (6 bases). The CDR3 is CAWSIRDTDCYEQYF. The CDR3 DNA sequence: TGTGCCTGGAGTATCCGGGACACGGACTGCTACGAGCAGTACTTC. Based on the CDR3 plus reference TRBV30 and TRBJ2-7, the full variable domain is SQTIHQWPATLVQPVGSPLSLECTVEGTSNPNLYWYRQAAGRGLQLLFYSVGIGQISSEVPQNLSASRPQDRQFILSSKKLLLSDSGFYLCAWSIRDTDCYEQYFGPGTRLTVT.